The 26 T cell receptor beta chains below come from one sample, sequenced in a study of cytomegalovirus exposure and HLA in healthy donors. Use of 60 Vbeta and 13 Jbeta primers characterized the PCR. TCRdb's table, derived via immunoSEQ multiplex PCR, lists solely in-frame clones and lacks some. The sample includes over 110,000 clones, about three quarters of them seen just once. The sequencing input was PBMCs. Receptors originate from a woman aged 40 to 50 in good health and CMV-seronegative.

V and J are TRBV4-1 and TRBJ1-6; D is perhaps TRBD1 (5 bases). The germline gives CDR1 MGHRA, CDR2 YSYEKL. This CDR3 comprises 17 residues. V was clipped by 2 bases and J by 0 bases, with 11 bases between them. The CDR3 coding sequence is TGCGCCAGCAGCCAACGAGACAGCAGCTCCTATAATTCACCCCTCCACTTT. It specifies CASSQRDSSSYNSPLHF.

V usage is TRBV9 and J usage is TRBJ2-3, with D possibly TRBD1 on 6 matching bases. This CDR3 has 15 residues. Germline CDR1 reads SGDLS; CDR2 reads YYNGEE. Between the trimmed V and J ends, which lost 4 bases and 2 bases, there was a span of 14 bases. The CDR3 region has the DNA TGTGCCAGCAGCTCTCGGGCAGGGGCCACAGATACGCAGTATTTT. Residues: CASSSRAGATDTQYF.

Only a few counts were recorded for this clone. The V gene is TRBV6-1, the J gene TRBJ2-7; D is unclear. This CDR3 contains 13 residues. Trimming cost V 0 bases and J 6 bases, with 9 bases left between them. CDR1 is MNHNS, CDR2 SASEGT, per germline. The chain's CDR3 is CASSEAFMGEQYV. In DNA, the CDR3 is TGTGCCAGCAGTGAAGCATTCATGGGCGAGCAGTACGTC.

The chain couples TRBV7-9 to TRBJ2-5; D may be TRBD1 (7 bases). The germline V gene encodes CDR1 SEHNR and CDR2 FQNEAQ (reference sequence). The V and J ends lost 5 bases and 3 bases respectively, with 19 bases between them. The CDR3 has 16 residues. CDR3 nucleotides: TGTGCCAGCAGCACAGGGGACGGGGGTACCAAAGAGACCCAGTACTTC. Its protein product is CASSTGDGGTKETQYF. Drawing the rest from reference TRBV7-9 and TRBJ2-5, the complete variable domain is DTGVSQNPRHKITKRGQNVTFRCDPISEHNRLYWYRQTLGQGPEFLTYFQNEAQLEKSRLLSDRFSAERPKGSFSTLEIQRTEQGDSAMYLCASSTGDGGTKETQYFGPGTRLLVL.

The chain has TRBV5-6 and TRBJ1-2, with 12 bases lining up with TRBD1. The V segment lost 9 bases and the J segment 8 bases; nucleotides outside the gene matches: 8. Germline CDR1 reads SGHDT; CDR2 reads YYEEEE. This CDR3 is 13 amino acids long. For the CDR3, the DNA is TGTGCCACTTCCCGGGACAGGGGGCCGGGCTACACCTTC. Its translation is CATSRDRGPGYTF. The variable domain in full, completed from reference TRBV5-6 and TRBJ1-2, reads DAGVTQSPTHLIKTRGQQVTLRCSPKSGHDTVSWYQQALGQGPQFIFQYYEEEERQRGNFPDRFSGHQFPNYSSELNVNALLLGDSALYLCATSRDRGPGYTFGSGTRLTVV.

The genes are TRBV30 and TRBJ2-7; TRBD2 might be the D (5 bases). The V gene's germline CDR1 is GTSNPN and CDR2 SVGIG (reference sequence). The V end was cut by 4 bases, the J end by 0 bases, with 28 bases between. CDR3 length equals 19 residues. The CDR3 region is CAWNIASPGGKWSSYEQYV. The CDR3 region has the DNA TGTGCCTGGAACATAGCGTCTCCGGGCGGTAAGTGGAGCTCCTACGAGCAGTACGTC.

This clone was detected only a few times. The V and J genes are TRBV2 and TRBJ1-6; maybe TRBD1 (6 bases). This CDR3 contains 14 residues. V was clipped by 4 bases and J by 9 bases, with 13 bases between them. From germline, CDR1 is SNHLY and CDR2 FYNNEI. The CDR3 nucleotides read TGTGCCAGCAGTGTCGGGGGGGCTGCTTCACCCCTCCACTTT. Translated: CASSVGGAASPLHF.

The chain combines TRBV28 with TRBJ1-5; D is unresolved. The ends were cut back, 10 bases at V and 1 base at J, with 20 bases in the middle. CDR3 length: 16 residues. The germline V gene has CDR1 MDHEN and CDR2 SYDVKM. The CDR3 bases are TGTGCCATCTTTCCTAGCGGCGGAAGGAGCAATCAGCCCCAGCATTTT. The encoded protein is CAIFPSGGRSNQPQHF. Together with reference TRBV28 and TRBJ1-5, the CDR3 gives the full variable domain: DVKVTQSSRYLVKRTGEKVFLECVQDMDHENMFWYRQDPGLGLRLIYFSYDVKMKEKGDIPEGYSVSREKKERFSLILESASTNQTSMYLCAIFPSGGRSNQPQHFGDGTRLSIL.

This clone has just a few counts. The chain is built from TRBV6-5 and TRBJ1-2; 9 nucleotides line up with TRBD1. Trimming cost V 6 bases and J 2 bases; bases outside gene matches: 7. The CDR3 has 15 residues. Germline CDR1 reads MNHEY; CDR2 reads SVGAGI. Here the CDR3 DNA reads TGTGCCAGCAGGGACCCGGACAGGGGAAACTATGGCTACACCTTC. Its protein product is CASRDPDRGNYGYTF.

This sequence joins TRBV7-9 and TRBJ2-5; possibly TRBD2 for D (5 bases). This CDR3 region has 15 residues. Germline CDR1 reads SEHNR; CDR2 reads FQNEAQ (reference sequence). The V and J ends lost 0 bases and 4 bases respectively, with 12 bases between them. CDR3 residues: CASSLAKGAAETQYF. In nucleotides, the CDR3 is TGTGCCAGCAGCTTAGCAAAGGGAGCAGCAGAGACCCAGTACTTC.

The chain couples TRBV7-2 to TRBJ1-1; TRBD1 is a possible D gene (6 bases). This CDR3 has 16 amino acids. CDR1 is SGHTA and CDR2 is FQGNSA in the germline V gene. V lost 3 bases and J lost 1, with 15 bases in between. The CDR3 spells CASSFSGVGANTEAFF. The CDR3 nucleotides read TGTGCCAGCAGCTTCTCAGGGGTTGGGGCGAACACTGAAGCTTTCTTT.

The chain has TRBV7-9 and TRBJ1-1; TRBD1 might be the D (5 bases). Trimming removed 1 base at V and 7 bases at J, with 10 bases between. CDR3 length: 13 residues. CDR1 is SEHNR and CDR2 is FQNEAQ in the germline V gene (reference sequence). The CDR3 DNA reads as TGTGCCAGCAGCTTAGAGTTAAGGGGTGAAGCTTTCTTT. Encoded protein: CASSLELRGEAFF.

V is TRBV19 and J is TRBJ1-2, with D tentatively TRBD1 (6 bases). V lost 4 bases and J 6 bases, leaving 9 bases between the germline ends. This CDR3 has 12 residues. CDR1 and CDR2 (germline): LNHDA, SQIVND (reference sequence). In DNA form, the CDR3 reads TGTGCCAGTAGTAACCAGGGGAATGGCTACACCTTC. Its translation: CASSNQGNGYTF.

The chain has TRBV5-6 and TRBJ1-5; D uncertain. The length of the CDR3 is 17 residues. The V end was cut by 0 bases, the J end by 5 bases, with 18 bases between. The germline CDR1 and CDR2 sequences are SGHDT and YYEEEE. CDR3: CASSLDGASRGHQPQHF. The CDR3 DNA sequence: TGTGCCAGCAGCTTGGATGGTGCGTCCCGAGGTCATCAGCCCCAGCATTTT.

As DNA, the CDR3 is TGTGCCAGCAGCTTGACAGGGTACTACAATGAGCAGTTCTTC. It is translated as CASSLTGYYNEQFF. The chain is built from TRBV13 and TRBJ2-1, with 7 bases lining up with TRBD1. V trimming: 3 bases; J trimming: 3 bases; junction bases outside the gene matches: 2. CDR1 PRHDT and CDR2 FYEKMQ come from the germline V gene (reference sequence). The CDR3 length is 14 residues.

The chain has TRBV5-1 and TRBJ2-2, with a possible D match to TRBD1 (6 bases). This CDR3 is built from 16 residues. CDR1 is SGHRS, CDR2 YFSETQ, per germline. The V and J ends lost 4 bases and 4 bases respectively, with 17 bases between them. CDR3 in amino acids: CASSVGQPVFTGELFF. The CDR3 DNA follows: TGCGCCAGCAGCGTTGGACAGCCAGTTTTCACCGGGGAGCTGTTTTTT.

The chain employs TRBV7-9 and TRBJ2-1; D is perhaps TRBD2 (5 bases). The CDR3 is 13 residues long. Trimming took off 4 bases at V and 10 bases at J, with 14 bases between the two ends. Germline CDR1 SEHNR, CDR2 FQNEAQ (reference sequence). The CDR3 loop reads CASSSPKPGEQFF. CDR3 nucleotide sequence: TGTGCCAGCAGCTCACCGAAACCGGGAGAGCAGTTCTTC.

V is TRBV5-4 and J is TRBJ1-2; D possibly corresponds to TRBD1 (5 bases). CDR1 is SGHNT and CDR2 is YYREEE in the germline V gene (reference sequence). V lost 0 bases to trimming and J lost 0 bases, with 12 bases between them. The length of the CDR3 is 16 residues. The chain's CDR3 is CASSLGGSEANYGYTF. DNA for the CDR3: TGTGCCAGCAGCTTGGGGGGCTCAGAAGCTAACTATGGCTACACCTTC.

The chain uses TRBV10-3 and TRBJ2-7; tentatively, D is TRBD1 (6 bases). CDR1 and CDR2 (germline): ENHRY, SYGVKD. This CDR3 contains 15 residues. Trimming took 3 bases from V and 5 from J, leaving 17 bases between them. CDR3 region: CAISDPPGTWDEQYF. CDR3 nucleotide sequence: TGTGCCATCAGTGATCCCCCCGGGACATGGGACGAGCAGTACTTC.

CDR3 region: CASSLSGGVLLTF. The CDR3 nucleotides read TGTGCCAGCAGCTTATCGGGGGGCGTCCTCCTCACCTTC. The chain recombines TRBV11-3 with TRBJ1-2, with TRBD1 as a possible D gene (6 bases). Germline loops: CDR1 SGHNT, CDR2 YENEEA. The CDR3 is 13 amino acids. V lost 2 bases, J lost 13 bases, and 17 bases lay in between.

The genes are TRBV5-8 and TRBJ2-5, with 9 bases lining up with TRBD2. Trimming removed 1 base from V and 1 base from J; junction bases left unmatched: 2. The CDR3 runs 15 residues. CDR1 and CDR2 from the germline V gene are SGHTS and YDEGEE. The CDR3 sequence: CASSLQRGVQETQYF. CDR3 bases: TGTGCCAGCAGCTTGCAGCGGGGGGTCCAAGAGACCCAGTACTTC.

The J gene is TRBJ1-1, the V gene TRBV6-6; no firm D call. V lost 7 bases to trimming and J lost 7 bases, with 16 bases between them. The CDR3 loop spans 13 amino acids. Germline-derived CDR1 and CDR2 are MNHNY and SVGAGI (reference sequence). CDR3 bases: TGTGCCAGCACGCTTGACGGGAGTGTTGAAGCTTTCTTT. This encodes CASTLDGSVEAFF.

The V and J genes are TRBV4-1 and TRBJ2-7, with TRBD2 matching 8 bases. The V gene's germline CDR1 is MGHRA and CDR2 YSYEKL. This CDR3 region has 15 residues. Trimming took 0 bases from V and 6 from J; bases not matched to a gene: 7. CDR3 bases: TGCGCCAGCAGCCAAGAACGTTCGGGGGGGCCCGAGCAGTACTTC. It yields the protein CASSQERSGGPEQYF.

This chain uses TRBV5-5 with TRBJ2-1; 7 nucleotides agree with TRBD2. This CDR3 is 15 amino acids long. V lost 1 base and J lost 7; bases outside the gene matches: 8. The germline V gene has CDR1 SGHKS and CDR2 YYEKEE (reference sequence). The CDR3 DNA sequence: TGTGCCAGCAGCTTGACGGGGGGTGGGGGGAATGAGCAGTTCTTC. It yields the protein CASSLTGGGGNEQFF.

The sample holds a few counts of this clone. The V call is TRBV6-5, the J call TRBJ1-5; the match to TRBD1 covers 11 bases. CDR3 length: 15 residues. The trim removed 0 bases at V and 7 bases at J, leaving 2 bases unmatched. Germline lookup yields CDR1 MNHEY and CDR2 SVGAGI. The CDR3 nucleotides read TGTGCCAGCAGTTACTCGGGGACAGGGGGACAGCCCCAGCATTTT. This sequence encodes CASSYSGTGGQPQHF.

This clone was detected only once. The V gene is TRBV18, the J gene TRBJ2-7; 9 bases match TRBD2. Germline V lookup: CDR1 KGHSH, CDR2 LQKENI. The ends lost 5 bases at V and 2 bases at J; junction bases unmatched: 7. The CDR3 is 15 amino acids. In nucleotides, the CDR3 is TGTGCCAGCTCATCCCTAGCGGGGAACCCCTACGAGCAGTACTTC. Its protein is CASSSLAGNPYEQYF.